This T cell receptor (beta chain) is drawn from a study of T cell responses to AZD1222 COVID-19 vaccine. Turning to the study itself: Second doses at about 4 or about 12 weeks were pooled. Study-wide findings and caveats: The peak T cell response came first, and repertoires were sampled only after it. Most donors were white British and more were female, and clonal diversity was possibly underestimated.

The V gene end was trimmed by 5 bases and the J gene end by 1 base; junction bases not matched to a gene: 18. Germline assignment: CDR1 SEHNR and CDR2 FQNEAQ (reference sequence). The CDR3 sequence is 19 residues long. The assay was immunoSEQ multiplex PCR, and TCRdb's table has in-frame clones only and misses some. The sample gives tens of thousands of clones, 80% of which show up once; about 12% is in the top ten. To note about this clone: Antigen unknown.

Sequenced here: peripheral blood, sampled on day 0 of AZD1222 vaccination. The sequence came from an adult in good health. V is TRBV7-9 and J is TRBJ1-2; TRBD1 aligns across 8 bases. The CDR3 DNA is TGTGCCAGCAGCCTAGAATATTTGGGACAGGCTAGCCTTAACTATGGCTACACCTTC. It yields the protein CASSLEYLGQASLNYGYTF.